The T cell receptor (beta chain) described here comes from a study of T-cell memory formation after mild COVID-19. The overall study: Most TCR clusters belonged to a single donor. General observations from the study: CD8+ contracting clones occupied EMRA, while CD4+ ones occupied mainly CM and EM. Later expanders leaned toward CD4+, whereas clones contracting from day 15 to 85 were balanced CD4/CD8. Cross-reactive memory apparently joined, as some responding clones appeared in pre-infection memory.

Via MiXCR, TCRdb re-called the 5' RACE reads, giving one row per CDR3 protein. The sample includes about 350,000 distinct CDR3 sequences, roughly 13% of them seen just once. Regarding this clonotype: Its antigen remains unknown.

Trimming removed 6 bases at V and 0 bases at J, with 19 bases between. The CDR3 runs 17 residues. The germline V gene encodes CDR1 MNHEY and CDR2 SVGAGI. Sequenced input: PBMCs or a T cell subset sorted from them (not recorded which). This sequence originates from a man between 18 and 29 years old who had mild COVID-19 (a few samples of this study predate the infection). Cell type and time point are not known. This chain links TRBV6-5 with TRBJ2-3; D could derive from TRBD1 or TRBD2 (5 bases each). The CDR3: CASSYGQTGTSTDTQYF. The CDR3 nucleotides are TGTGCCAGCAGCTACGGCCAAACCGGGACCAGCACAGATACGCAGTATTTT.